This TCR beta chain was sequenced during a study of breast tumors, draining lymph nodes, adjacent tissues. The table lists this clonotype with many counts. Antigen specificity is unknown. Using its own MiXCR run on the multiplex PCR reads, TCRdb lists one record per CDR3 protein. The sample lists some 110,000 distinct CDR3 sequences, 30% occurring once. Whole-study findings and limits: The data were judged consistent with most tumor T cells coming from lymph node and expanding in tumor. Compared with lymph nodes, tumors were less diverse; compared with nontumor tissue, more. Data only fit, rather than demonstrated, lymph node origin of most tumor T cells. Compared with basal-like, luminal-like tumors shared significantly more repertoire with nontumor tissue.

The germline V gene has CDR1 SGDLS and CDR2 YYNGEE. Trimming removed 1 base from V and 4 bases from J, with 12 bases in between. CDR3 length: 15 amino acids. The lymph nodes were axillary draining lymph nodes from breast cancer patients. Sequencing used axillary lymph node tissue. The source of this sequence is a female donor with breast cancer. Some clones in this sample may be carry-over from other donors' samples. The rearrangement joins TRBV9 to TRBJ1-3; unclear D gene. The CDR3 bases are TGTGCCAGCAGCGTAAGCTACCGGAGCGGAAACACCATATATTTT. Its translation is CASSVSYRSGNTIYF.